The 6 T cell receptor beta chains given below trace back to one sample, sequenced in a study of human T cells and chemical hapten exposure. One entry per CDR3 protein, called by TCRdb with MiXCR from the RACE reads. The table includes 360,000 or so distinct CDR3 sequences, about 6% detected once. Stated time point: patch test 2, 6 weeks after DPC sensitization. Indicated treatment: therapeutic diphenylcyclopropenone sensitization with weekly scalp DPC. The specimen was whole blood, collected in connection with sensitization to the hapten diphenylcyclopropenone (DPC). The receptors were sampled from a woman aged 18-29 years with alopecia areata. Some clones in this sample may be carry-over from other donors' samples.

This clonotype was counted between two and nine times. The chain employs TRBV24-1 and TRBJ2-3, with D possibly TRBD1 on 5 matching bases. CDR3 length: 15 residues. V was shortened by 4 bases and J by 1 base, with 11 bases between the two germline ends. Per germline, CDR1 KGHDR and CDR2 SFDVKD. The CDR3 DNA reads TGTGCCACCAGTGACGGACACCAACGCACAGATACGCAGTATTTT. Protein: CATSDGHQRTDTQYF.

V gene TRBV3-1 combines with J gene TRBJ2-2, with a weak D call TRBD2 (5 bases). The CDR3 sequence is 16 residues long. Trimming stripped 0 bases from V and 0 bases from J, with 8 bases between. Germline lookup yields CDR1 LGHDT and CDR2 YNNKEL (reference sequence). The CDR3 protein is CASSQDSGSNTGELFF. CDR3 bases: TGTGCCAGCAGCCAAGATTCGGGGTCGAACACCGGGGAGCTGTTTTTT.

V and J are TRBV7-8 and TRBJ2-7, with 9 nucleotides matching TRBD1. V lost 3 bases, J lost 2 bases, and 5 bases stayed unmatched. CDR1 and CDR2 from the germline V gene are SGHVS and FQNEAQ. CDR3 length: 15 amino acids. CDR3 DNA: TGTGCCAGCAGCTTGAGAGGGACAGGGACCTACGAGCAGTACTTC. This translates into CASSLRGTGTYEQYF.

With regard to this clonotype: This may arise from a read error, as a much more abundant clone is one base away. The chain has TRBV18 and TRBJ1-4, with a tentative D call TRBD1 (6 bases). Germline V gene data show CDR1 as KGHSH and CDR2 as LQKENI. This CDR3 has 14 residues. Trimming shortened V by 3 bases and J by 8 bases, and 13 bases separated the two germline ends. In nucleotides, the CDR3 is TGTGCCAGCTCACCGAGGGGGTTTGAAGAAAAACTGTTTTTT. It is translated as CASSPRGFEEKLFF.

The chain carries TRBV5-1 and TRBJ1-6, with D possibly matching TRBD1 (6 bases). The germline gives CDR1 SGHRS, CDR2 YFSETQ. The CDR3 covers 18 residues. V lost 1 base and J 10 bases, leaving 24 bases between the germline ends. The CDR3 is CASSLLQGGGGGISPLHF. The CDR3 region has the DNA TGCGCCAGCAGCTTGCTACAGGGAGGCGGAGGTGGAATCTCACCCCTCCACTTT.

The CDR3 is CASSPLQDTQYF. The CDR3 bases are TGTGCCAGCAGCCCGCTACAAGATACGCAGTATTTT. The rearrangement uses TRBV7-6 and TRBJ2-3; D gene unclear. Germline V gene lookup returns CDR1 SGHVS and CDR2 FNYEAQ. This CDR3 comprises 12 residues. Trimming took off 5 bases at V and 5 bases at J, with 8 bases between the two ends.